Listed below are T cell receptor beta chains from one sample, sequenced in a study of human T cells and chemical hapten exposure. TCRdb used MiXCR to reprocess the RACE reads, holding one entry per CDR3 protein. The data contain 330,000 or so distinct CDR3 sequences, about 6% of them seen just once; the ten biggest clones take up around 5.8%. The sample here was whole blood, taken in connection with sensitization to the hapten diphenylcyclopropenone (DPC). These receptors were taken from a woman under 30 with alopecia areata. Some clones in this sample may be carry-over from other donors' samples. Each CDR3 is given with its conserved first and last residue. The D gene is left open where the match is weak. Clone size appears in some rows only: once, few, many, or a class for an expanded clone.

j_call: TRBJ1-2; d_call: TRBD1; v_call: TRBV6-6; clone_size: many; cdr3_aa: CASSSSGQDVNYGYTF; cdr3_nt: TGTGCCAGCAGTTCATCCGGACAGGACGTTAACTATGGCTACACCTTC
j_call: TRBJ1-4; d_call: TRBD1; v_call: TRBV6-1; clone_size: few; cdr3_aa: CASNTKGDLRDRVIKEKLFF; cdr3_nt: TGTGCCAGCAACACTAAGGGGGACCTCCGGGACAGGGTCATAAAGGAAAAACTGTTTTTT
j_call: TRBJ1-1; d_call: NA; v_call: TRBV6-2/TRBV6-3; clone_size: many; cdr3_aa: CASSHNPDRGTEAFF; cdr3_nt: TGTGCCAGCAGCCACAACCCAGATCGGGGGACTGAAGCTTTCTTT
j_call: TRBJ2-3; d_call: TRBD1; v_call: TRBV29-1; clone_size: many; cdr3_aa: CSVRTGGARMADTQYF; cdr3_nt: TGCAGCGTGAGGACAGGGGGCGCCCGTATGGCAGATACGCAGTATTTT
j_call: TRBJ1-6; d_call: NA; v_call: TRBV15; clone_size: few; cdr3_aa: CATSRQTYNSPLHF; cdr3_nt: TGTGCCACCAGCAGACAGACATATAATTCACCCCTCCACTTT
j_call: TRBJ1-1; d_call: NA; v_call: TRBV28; clone_size: many; cdr3_aa: CASSPAGSRLTEAFF; cdr3_nt: TGTGCCAGCAGTCCCGCAGGGAGTAGGCTCACTGAAGCTTTCTTT
j_call: TRBJ2-2; d_call: NA; v_call: TRBV28; clone_size: many; cdr3_aa: CASSSFRGNTGELFF; cdr3_nt: TGTGCCAGCAGTTCCTTCAGGGGGAACACCGGGGAGCTGTTTTTT
j_call: TRBJ1-6; d_call: NA; v_call: TRBV7-2; clone_size: many; cdr3_aa: CASSPSSWSPLHF; cdr3_nt: TGTGCCAGCAGCCCCTCGAGTTGGTCACCCCTCCACTTT
j_call: TRBJ1-1; d_call: TRBD1; v_call: TRBV6-2/TRBV6-3; clone_size: many; cdr3_aa: CASSSRDSVYTEAFF; cdr3_nt: TGTGCCAGCAGTTCGCGGGACAGTGTGTACACTGAAGCTTTCTTT
j_call: TRBJ2-3; d_call: TRBD1; v_call: TRBV25-1; clone_size: few; cdr3_aa: CASSEYISRGSTDTQYF; cdr3_nt: TGTGCCAGCAGTGAATACATCTCCAGGGGGAGCACAGATACGCAGTATTTT
j_call: TRBJ2-3; d_call: NA; v_call: TRBV7-2; clone_size: many; cdr3_aa: CASSLGRSTDTQYF; cdr3_nt: TGTGCCAGCAGCTTAGGGCGGAGCACAGATACGCAGTATTTT
j_call: TRBJ2-3; d_call: NA; v_call: TRBV7-2; clone_size: many; cdr3_aa: CASSLGGAQYF; cdr3_nt: TGTGCCAGCAGCTTAGGTGGAGCGCAGTATTTT
j_call: TRBJ1-5; d_call: NA; v_call: TRBV3-1; clone_size: many; cdr3_aa: CASSHLSNQPQHF; cdr3_nt: TGTGCCAGCAGCCACCTTAGCAATCAGCCCCAGCATTTT
j_call: TRBJ2-2; d_call: TRBD2; v_call: TRBV6-5; clone_size: NA; cdr3_aa: CASQIKAGAITGELFF; cdr3_nt: TGTGCCAGCCAAATCAAAGCGGGGGCCATAACCGGGGAGCTGTTTTTT
j_call: TRBJ1-1; d_call: TRBD1; v_call: TRBV28; clone_size: many; cdr3_aa: CASGGTGHMNTEAFF; cdr3_nt: TGTGCCAGCGGGGGGACAGGGCATATGAACACTGAAGCTTTCTTT
j_call: TRBJ1-5; d_call: NA; v_call: TRBV28; clone_size: many; cdr3_aa: CASSRYRQAREPQHF; cdr3_nt: TGTGCCAGCAGCCGATATAGACAGGCCCGGGAGCCCCAGCATTTT
j_call: TRBJ2-2; d_call: NA; v_call: TRBV7-2; clone_size: few; cdr3_aa: CASSLDGMTGELFF; cdr3_nt: TGTGCCAGCAGCTTAGACGGGATGACCGGGGAGCTGTTTTTT
j_call: TRBJ1-2; d_call: NA; v_call: TRBV7-9; clone_size: many; cdr3_aa: CASSGDPYGYTF; cdr3_nt: TGTGCCAGCAGTGGGGATCCCTATGGCTACACCTTC
j_call: TRBJ2-7; d_call: TRBD2; v_call: TRBV4-1; clone_size: few; cdr3_aa: CASSPRRLAGAYEQYF; cdr3_nt: TGCGCCAGCAGCCCCCGGAGACTAGCGGGTGCCTACGAGCAGTACTTC
j_call: TRBJ1-4; d_call: TRBD1; v_call: TRBV10-3; clone_size: many; cdr3_aa: CAIRPTGQTNEKLFF; cdr3_nt: TGTGCCATCAGGCCTACGGGACAGACGAATGAAAAACTGTTTTTT
j_call: TRBJ1-5; d_call: TRBD1; v_call: TRBV14; clone_size: NA; cdr3_aa: CASSQAYWDRNQPQHF; cdr3_nt: TGTGCCAGCAGCCAAGCCTATTGGGACAGAAATCAGCCCCAGCATTTT
j_call: TRBJ1-6; d_call: NA; v_call: TRBV6-5; clone_size: few; cdr3_aa: CASRAWRDSYNSPLHF; cdr3_nt: TGTGCCAGCAGGGCCTGGAGGGATTCCTATAATTCACCCCTCCACTTT
j_call: TRBJ1-1; d_call: NA; v_call: TRBV6-5; clone_size: many; cdr3_aa: CASSYSGVRTEAFF; cdr3_nt: TGTGCCAGCAGTTACTCAGGGGTAAGGACTGAAGCTTTCTTT
j_call: TRBJ2-2; d_call: NA; v_call: TRBV20-1; clone_size: NA; cdr3_aa: CSATPYGAHTGELFF; cdr3_nt: TGCAGTGCTACCCCCTACGGAGCGCACACCGGGGAGCTGTTTTTT
j_call: TRBJ1-1; d_call: NA; v_call: TRBV12-3/TRBV12-4; clone_size: many; cdr3_aa: CASSFGNRRGVDTEAFF; cdr3_nt: TGTGCCAGCAGTTTCGGCAATAGGCGGGGGGTGGACACTGAAGCTTTCTTT
j_call: TRBJ1-1; d_call: NA; v_call: TRBV5-5; clone_size: many; cdr3_aa: CASSLSGVRYTSEAFF; cdr3_nt: TGTGCCAGCAGCTTGTCAGGTGTCAGGTACACCTCTGAAGCTTTCTTT
j_call: TRBJ1-4; d_call: NA; v_call: TRBV4-3; clone_size: NA; cdr3_aa: CASSQVNDRREKLFF; cdr3_nt: TGCGCCAGCAGCCAAGTAAATGATAGGCGGGAAAAACTGTTTTTT
j_call: TRBJ2-5; d_call: NA; v_call: TRBV5-1; clone_size: few; cdr3_aa: CASSLGSDETQYF; cdr3_nt: TGCGCCAGCAGCTTGGGTTCCGACGAGACCCAGTACTTC
j_call: TRBJ2-3; d_call: TRBD1; v_call: TRBV13; clone_size: few; cdr3_aa: CASSTGASPGPDTQYF; cdr3_nt: TGTGCCAGCAGTACAGGGGCTAGCCCGGGCCCCGATACGCAGTATTTT
j_call: TRBJ2-1; d_call: TRBD2; v_call: TRBV5-1; clone_size: NA; cdr3_aa: CASSFSSGHEQFF; cdr3_nt: TGCGCCAGCAGCTTCTCTAGCGGGCATGAGCAGTTCTTC
j_call: TRBJ2-4; d_call: NA; v_call: TRBV4-3; clone_size: few; cdr3_aa: CASSPTGPQNIQYF; cdr3_nt: TGCGCCAGCAGCCCAACCGGCCCCCAAAACATTCAGTACTTC
j_call: TRBJ1-6; d_call: NA; v_call: TRBV6-5; clone_size: many; cdr3_aa: CASSYSFRPRDSPLHF; cdr3_nt: TGTGCCAGCAGTTACTCGTTCAGACCGAGGGATTCACCCCTCCACTTT
j_call: TRBJ1-4; d_call: NA; v_call: TRBV9; clone_size: many; cdr3_aa: CASSPNIANEKLFF; cdr3_nt: TGTGCCAGCAGCCCGAATATAGCTAATGAAAAACTGTTTTTT